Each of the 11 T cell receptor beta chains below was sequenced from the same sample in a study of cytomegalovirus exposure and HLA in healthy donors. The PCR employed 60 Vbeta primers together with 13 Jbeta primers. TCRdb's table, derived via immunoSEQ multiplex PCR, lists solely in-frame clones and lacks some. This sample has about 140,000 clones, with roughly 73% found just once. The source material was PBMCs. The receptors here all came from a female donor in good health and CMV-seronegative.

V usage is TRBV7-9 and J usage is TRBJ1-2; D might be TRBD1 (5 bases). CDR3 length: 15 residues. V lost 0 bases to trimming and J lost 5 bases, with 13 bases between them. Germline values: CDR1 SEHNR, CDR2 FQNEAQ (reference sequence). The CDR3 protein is CASSLAIQGAYGYTF. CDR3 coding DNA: TGTGCCAGCAGCTTAGCAATTCAGGGCGCATATGGCTACACCTTC.

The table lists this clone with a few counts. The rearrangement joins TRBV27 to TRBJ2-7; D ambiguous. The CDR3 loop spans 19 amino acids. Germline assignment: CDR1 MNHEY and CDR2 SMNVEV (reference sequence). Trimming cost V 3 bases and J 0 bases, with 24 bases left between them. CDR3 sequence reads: CASSFIYPPTPRSSYEQYF. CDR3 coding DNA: TGTGCCAGCAGTTTCATTTATCCCCCGACTCCCCGAAGCTCCTACGAGCAGTACTTC.

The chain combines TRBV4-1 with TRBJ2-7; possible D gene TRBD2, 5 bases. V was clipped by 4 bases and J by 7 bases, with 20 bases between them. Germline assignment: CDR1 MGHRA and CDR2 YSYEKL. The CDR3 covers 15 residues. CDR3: CASSPQRVEGREQYF. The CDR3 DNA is TGCGCCAGCAGCCCTCAGAGGGTCGAAGGCCGGGAGCAGTACTTC.

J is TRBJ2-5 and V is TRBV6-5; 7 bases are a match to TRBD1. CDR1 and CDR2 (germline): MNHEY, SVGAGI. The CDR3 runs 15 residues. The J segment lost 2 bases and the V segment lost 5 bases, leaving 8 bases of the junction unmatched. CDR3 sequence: CASSTAWTGQETQYF. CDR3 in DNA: TGTGCCAGCAGTACCGCCTGGACAGGACAAGAGACCCAGTACTTC.

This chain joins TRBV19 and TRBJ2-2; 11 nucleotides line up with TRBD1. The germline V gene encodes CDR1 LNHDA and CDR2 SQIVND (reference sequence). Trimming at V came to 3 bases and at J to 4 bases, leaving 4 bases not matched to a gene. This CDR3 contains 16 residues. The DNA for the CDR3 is TGTGCCAGTAGTATGGGGACAGGGGGGCCCACCGGGGAGCTGTTTTTT. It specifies CASSMGTGGPTGELFF.

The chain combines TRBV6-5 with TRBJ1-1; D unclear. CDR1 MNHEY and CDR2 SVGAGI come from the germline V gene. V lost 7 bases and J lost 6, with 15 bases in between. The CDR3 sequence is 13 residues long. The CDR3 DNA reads TGTGCCAGCATTACCAGGAGGGTTCCTGAAGCTTTCTTT. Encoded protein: CASITRRVPEAFF.

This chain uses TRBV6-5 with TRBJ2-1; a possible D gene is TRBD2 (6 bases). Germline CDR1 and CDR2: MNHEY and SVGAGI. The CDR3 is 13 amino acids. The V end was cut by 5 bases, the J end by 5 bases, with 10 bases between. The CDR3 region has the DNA TGTGCCAGCAGTCGGGAGCGAAACAATGAGCAGTTCTTC. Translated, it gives CASSRERNNEQFF.

Here the CDR3 DNA reads TGTGCCAGCTCACCGGAGAGGACAGGGGGAGATACGCAGTATTTT. It codes for CASSPERTGGDTQYF. This chain joins TRBV18 and TRBJ2-3, with 10 nucleotides matching TRBD1. The V gene's germline CDR1 is KGHSH and CDR2 LQKENI. V was pared by 3 bases and J by 5 bases, with 5 bases of the junction left unmatched. The CDR3 is 15 residues long.

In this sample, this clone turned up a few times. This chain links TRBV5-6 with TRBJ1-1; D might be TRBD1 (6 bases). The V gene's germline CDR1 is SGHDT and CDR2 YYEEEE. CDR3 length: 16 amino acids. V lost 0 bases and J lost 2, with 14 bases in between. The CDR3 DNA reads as TGTGCCAGCAGCTTGGGGCCCCAGGGGATCAACACTGAAGCTTTCTTT. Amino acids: CASSLGPQGINTEAFF. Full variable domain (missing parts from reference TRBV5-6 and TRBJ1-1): DAGVTQSPTHLIKTRGQQVTLRCSPKSGHDTVSWYQQALGQGPQFIFQYYEEEERQRGNFPDRFSGHQFPNYSSELNVNALLLGDSALYLCASSLGPQGINTEAFFGQGTRLTVV.

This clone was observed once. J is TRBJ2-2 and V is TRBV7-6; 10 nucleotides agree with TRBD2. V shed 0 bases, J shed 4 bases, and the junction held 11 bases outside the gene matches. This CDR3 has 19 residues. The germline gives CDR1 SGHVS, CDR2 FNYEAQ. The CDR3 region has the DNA TGTGCCAGCAGCTTAGCGATTTCTAGCGGGAGTCGTGGCACCGGGGAGCTGTTTTTT. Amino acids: CASSLAISSGSRGTGELFF.

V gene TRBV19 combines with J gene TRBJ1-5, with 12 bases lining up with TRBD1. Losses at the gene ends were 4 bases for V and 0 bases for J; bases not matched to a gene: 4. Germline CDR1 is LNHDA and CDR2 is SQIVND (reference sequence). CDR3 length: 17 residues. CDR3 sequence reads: CASSRDRGRHSNQPQHF. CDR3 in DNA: TGTGCCAGTAGTAGGGACAGGGGGCGACATAGCAATCAGCCCCAGCATTTT.